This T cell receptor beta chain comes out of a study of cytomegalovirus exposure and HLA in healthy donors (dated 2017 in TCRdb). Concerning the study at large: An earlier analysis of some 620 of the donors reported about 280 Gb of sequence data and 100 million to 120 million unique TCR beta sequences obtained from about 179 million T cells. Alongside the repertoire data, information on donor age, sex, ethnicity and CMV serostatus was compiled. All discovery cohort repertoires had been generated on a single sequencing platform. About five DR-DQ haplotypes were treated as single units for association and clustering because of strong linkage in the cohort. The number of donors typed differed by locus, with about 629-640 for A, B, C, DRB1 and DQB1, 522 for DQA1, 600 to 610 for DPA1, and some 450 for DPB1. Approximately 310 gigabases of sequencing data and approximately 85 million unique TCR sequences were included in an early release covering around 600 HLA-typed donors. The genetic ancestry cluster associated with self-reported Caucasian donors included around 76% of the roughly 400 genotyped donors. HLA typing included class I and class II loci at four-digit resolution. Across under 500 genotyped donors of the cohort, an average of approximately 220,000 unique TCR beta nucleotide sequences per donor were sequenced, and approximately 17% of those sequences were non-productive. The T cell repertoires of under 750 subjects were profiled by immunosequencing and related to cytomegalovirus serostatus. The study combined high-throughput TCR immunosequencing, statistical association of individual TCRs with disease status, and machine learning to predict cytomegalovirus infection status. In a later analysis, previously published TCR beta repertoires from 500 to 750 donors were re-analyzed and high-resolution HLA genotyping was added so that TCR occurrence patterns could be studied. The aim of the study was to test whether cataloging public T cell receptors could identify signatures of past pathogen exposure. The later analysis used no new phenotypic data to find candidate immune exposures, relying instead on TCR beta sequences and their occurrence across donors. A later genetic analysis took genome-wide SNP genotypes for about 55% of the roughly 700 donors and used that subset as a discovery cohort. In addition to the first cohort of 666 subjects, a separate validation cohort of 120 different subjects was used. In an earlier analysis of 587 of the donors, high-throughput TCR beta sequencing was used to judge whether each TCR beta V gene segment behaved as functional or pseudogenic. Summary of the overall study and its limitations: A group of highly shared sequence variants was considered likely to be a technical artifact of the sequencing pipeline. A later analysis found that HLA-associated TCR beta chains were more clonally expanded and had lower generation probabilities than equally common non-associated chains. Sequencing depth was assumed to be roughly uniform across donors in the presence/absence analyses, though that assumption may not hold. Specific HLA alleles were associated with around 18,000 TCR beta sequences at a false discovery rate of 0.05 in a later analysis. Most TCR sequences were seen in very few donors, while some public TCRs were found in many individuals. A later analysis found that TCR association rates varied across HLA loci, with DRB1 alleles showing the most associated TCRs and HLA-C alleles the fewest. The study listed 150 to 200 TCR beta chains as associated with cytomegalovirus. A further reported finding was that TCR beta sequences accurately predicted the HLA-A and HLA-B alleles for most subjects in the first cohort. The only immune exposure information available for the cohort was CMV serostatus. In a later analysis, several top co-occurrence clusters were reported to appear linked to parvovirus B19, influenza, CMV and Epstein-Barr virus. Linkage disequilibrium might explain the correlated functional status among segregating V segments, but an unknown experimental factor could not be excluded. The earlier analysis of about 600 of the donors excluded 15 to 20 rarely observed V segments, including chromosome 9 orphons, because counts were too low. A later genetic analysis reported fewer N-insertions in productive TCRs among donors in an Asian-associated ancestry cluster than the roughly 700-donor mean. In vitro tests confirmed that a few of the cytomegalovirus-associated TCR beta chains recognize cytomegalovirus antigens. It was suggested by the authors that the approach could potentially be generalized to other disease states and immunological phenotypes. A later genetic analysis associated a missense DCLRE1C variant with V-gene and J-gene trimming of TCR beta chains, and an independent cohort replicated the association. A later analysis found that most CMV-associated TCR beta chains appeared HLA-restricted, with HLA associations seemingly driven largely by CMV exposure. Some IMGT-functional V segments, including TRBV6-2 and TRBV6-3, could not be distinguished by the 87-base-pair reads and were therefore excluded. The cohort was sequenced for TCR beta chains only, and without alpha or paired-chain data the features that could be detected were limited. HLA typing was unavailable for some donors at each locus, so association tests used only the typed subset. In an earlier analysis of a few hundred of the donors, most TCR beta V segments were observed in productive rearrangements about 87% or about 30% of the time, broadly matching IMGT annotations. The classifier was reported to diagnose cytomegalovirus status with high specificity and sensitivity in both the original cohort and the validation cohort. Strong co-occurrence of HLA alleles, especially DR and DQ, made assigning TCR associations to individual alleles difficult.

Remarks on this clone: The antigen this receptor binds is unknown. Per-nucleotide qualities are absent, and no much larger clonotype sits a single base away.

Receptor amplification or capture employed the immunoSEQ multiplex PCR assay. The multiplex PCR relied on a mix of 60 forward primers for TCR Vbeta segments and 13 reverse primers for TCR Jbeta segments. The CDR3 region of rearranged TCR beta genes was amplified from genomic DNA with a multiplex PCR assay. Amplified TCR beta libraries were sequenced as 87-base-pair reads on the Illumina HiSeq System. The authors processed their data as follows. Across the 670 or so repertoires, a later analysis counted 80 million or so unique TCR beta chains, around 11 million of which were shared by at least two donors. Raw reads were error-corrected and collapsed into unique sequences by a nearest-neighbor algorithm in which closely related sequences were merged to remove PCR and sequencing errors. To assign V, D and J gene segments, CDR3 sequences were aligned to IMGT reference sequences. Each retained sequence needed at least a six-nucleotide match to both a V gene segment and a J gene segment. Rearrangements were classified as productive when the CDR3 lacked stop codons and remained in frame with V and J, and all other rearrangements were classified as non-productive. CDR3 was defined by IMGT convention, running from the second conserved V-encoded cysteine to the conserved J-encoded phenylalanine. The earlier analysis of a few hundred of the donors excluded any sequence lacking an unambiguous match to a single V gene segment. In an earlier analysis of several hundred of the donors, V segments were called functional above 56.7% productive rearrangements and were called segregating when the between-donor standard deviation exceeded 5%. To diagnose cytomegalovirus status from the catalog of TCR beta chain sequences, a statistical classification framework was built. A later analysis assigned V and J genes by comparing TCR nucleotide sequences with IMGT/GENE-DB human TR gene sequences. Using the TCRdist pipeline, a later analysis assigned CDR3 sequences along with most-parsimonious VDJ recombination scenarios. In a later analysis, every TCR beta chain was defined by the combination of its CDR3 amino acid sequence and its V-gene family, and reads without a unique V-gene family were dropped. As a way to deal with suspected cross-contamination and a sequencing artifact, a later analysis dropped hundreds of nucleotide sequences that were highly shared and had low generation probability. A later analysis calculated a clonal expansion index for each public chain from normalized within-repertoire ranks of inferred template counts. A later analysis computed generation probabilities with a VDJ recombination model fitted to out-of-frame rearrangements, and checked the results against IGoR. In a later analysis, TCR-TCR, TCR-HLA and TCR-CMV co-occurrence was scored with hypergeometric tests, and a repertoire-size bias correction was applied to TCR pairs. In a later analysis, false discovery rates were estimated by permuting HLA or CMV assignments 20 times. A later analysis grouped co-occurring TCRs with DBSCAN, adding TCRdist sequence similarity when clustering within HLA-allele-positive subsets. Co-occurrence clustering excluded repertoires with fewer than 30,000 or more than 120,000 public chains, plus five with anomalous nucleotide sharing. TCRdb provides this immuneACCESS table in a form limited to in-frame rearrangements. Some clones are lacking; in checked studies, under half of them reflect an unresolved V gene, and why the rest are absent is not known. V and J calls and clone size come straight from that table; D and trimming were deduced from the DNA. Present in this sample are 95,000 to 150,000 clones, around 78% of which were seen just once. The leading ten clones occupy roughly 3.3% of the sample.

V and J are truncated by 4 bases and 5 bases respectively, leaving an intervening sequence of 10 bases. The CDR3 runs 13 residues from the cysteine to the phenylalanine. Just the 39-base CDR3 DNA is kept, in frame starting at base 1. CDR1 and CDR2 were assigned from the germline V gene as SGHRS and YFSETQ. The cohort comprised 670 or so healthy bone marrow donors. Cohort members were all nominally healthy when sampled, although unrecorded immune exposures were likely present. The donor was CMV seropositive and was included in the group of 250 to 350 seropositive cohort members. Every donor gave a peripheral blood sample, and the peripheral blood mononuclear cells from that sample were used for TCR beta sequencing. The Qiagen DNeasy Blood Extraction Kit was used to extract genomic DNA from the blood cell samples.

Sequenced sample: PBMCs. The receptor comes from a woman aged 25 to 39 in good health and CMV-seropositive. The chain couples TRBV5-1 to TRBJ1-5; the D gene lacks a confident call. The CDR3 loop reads CASSLEVDQPQHF. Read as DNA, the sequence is TGCGCCAGCAGCCTCGAGGTAGATCAGCCCCAGCATTTT.